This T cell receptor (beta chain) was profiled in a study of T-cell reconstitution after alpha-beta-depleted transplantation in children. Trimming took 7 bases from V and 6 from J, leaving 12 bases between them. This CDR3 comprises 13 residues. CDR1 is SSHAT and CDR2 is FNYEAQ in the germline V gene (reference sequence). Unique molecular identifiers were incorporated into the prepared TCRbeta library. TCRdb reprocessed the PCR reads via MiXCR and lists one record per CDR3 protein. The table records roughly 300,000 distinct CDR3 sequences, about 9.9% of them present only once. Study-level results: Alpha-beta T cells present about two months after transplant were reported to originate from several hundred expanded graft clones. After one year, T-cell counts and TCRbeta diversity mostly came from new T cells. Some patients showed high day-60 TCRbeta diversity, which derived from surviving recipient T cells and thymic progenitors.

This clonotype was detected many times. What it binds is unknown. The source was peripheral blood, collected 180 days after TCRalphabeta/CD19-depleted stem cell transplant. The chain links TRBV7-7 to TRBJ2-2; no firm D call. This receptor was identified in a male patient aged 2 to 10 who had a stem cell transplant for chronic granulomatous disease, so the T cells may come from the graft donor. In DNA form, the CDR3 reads TGTGCCAGCAACACTCTATCGCCCGGGGAGCTGTTTTTT. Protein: CASNTLSPGELFF.